Listed below are T cell receptor beta chains from one sample, sequenced in a study of CD8+ T cells in alopecia areata. Here immunoSEQ multiplex PCR was the method, and the copy in TCRdb shows in-frame clones only, minus some. The sample includes about 150,000 clones, 47% of them seen just once. The sample taken for sequencing was CD4+ T cells sorted from blood. The receptor source for this set is a human donor with alopecia areata. The CDR3 runs from the conserved cysteine through the conserved F or W. A D gene is named only where the DNA matches it firmly. The size of a clone is reported for some rows only, either as once, few or many, or as a class for expanded clones.

abundance: once; v_gene: TRBV28; d_gene: NA; j_gene: TRBJ2-4; len: 12; CDR3aa: CASSTTWNIQYF; CDR3nt: TGTGCCAGCAGTACCACATGGAACATTCAGTACTTC
abundance: NA; v_gene: TRBV4-2; d_gene: TRBD1; j_gene: TRBJ1-1; len: 19; CDR3aa: CASSQGNRDSRLTDLEAFF; CDR3nt: TGTGCCAGCAGCCAAGGAAATCGGGACAGCCGACTGACGGATCTAGAAGCTTTCTTT
abundance: NA; v_gene: TRBV5-1; d_gene: NA; j_gene: TRBJ2-5; len: 13; CDR3aa: CASSPTGQETQYF; CDR3nt: TGCGCCAGCAGCCCTACAGGGCAAGAGACCCAGTACTTC
abundance: NA; v_gene: TRBV5-1; d_gene: NA; j_gene: TRBJ2-3; len: 14; CDR3aa: CASSPGRETDTQYF; CDR3nt: TGCGCCAGCAGCCCCGGCAGGGAGACAGATACGCAGTATTTT
abundance: NA; v_gene: TRBV29-1; d_gene: NA; j_gene: TRBJ2-3; len: 13; CDR3aa: CSVGSRDPDTQYF; CDR3nt: TGCAGCGTTGGGAGCAGAGACCCAGATACGCAGTATTTT
abundance: few; v_gene: TRBV19; d_gene: TRBD2; j_gene: TRBJ2-1; len: 14; CDR3aa: CASGSLAGYNEQFF; CDR3nt: TGTGCCAGTGGGTCCCTAGCGGGCTACAATGAGCAGTTCTTC
abundance: NA; v_gene: TRBV28; d_gene: NA; j_gene: TRBJ1-2; len: 12; CDR3aa: CASNTLVGGYTF; CDR3nt: TGTGCCAGCAACACACTCGTCGGGGGCTACACCTTC
abundance: few; v_gene: TRBV28; d_gene: TRBD1; j_gene: TRBJ1-1; len: 11; CDR3aa: CASSQGAHAFF; CDR3nt: TGTGCCAGCAGTCAGGGGGCCCACGCTTTCTTT
abundance: NA; v_gene: TRBV5-1; d_gene: NA; j_gene: TRBJ1-1; len: 14; CDR3aa: CASSLAGSGTEAFF; CDR3nt: TGCGCCAGCAGCTTGGCGGGTTCTGGCACTGAAGCTTTCTTT
abundance: few; v_gene: TRBV9; d_gene: NA; j_gene: TRBJ1-1; len: 13; CDR3aa: CASSLDGYTEAFF; CDR3nt: TGTGCCAGCAGTCTCGACGGGTACACTGAAGCTTTCTTT
abundance: NA; v_gene: TRBV6-5; d_gene: NA; j_gene: TRBJ2-5; len: 13; CDR3aa: CASSYSVGETQYF; CDR3nt: TGTGCCAGCAGTTACTCGGTGGGGGAGACCCAGTACTTC
abundance: NA; v_gene: TRBV27; d_gene: NA; j_gene: TRBJ2-1; len: 12; CDR3aa: CASSSPYNEQFF; CDR3nt: TGTGCCAGCAGTTCCCCCTACAATGAGCAGTTCTTC
abundance: NA; v_gene: TRBV29-1; d_gene: NA; j_gene: TRBJ1-5; len: 13; CDR3aa: CSVGGAGDQPQHF; CDR3nt: TGCAGCGTTGGAGGGGCAGGGGATCAGCCCCAGCATTTT
abundance: NA; v_gene: TRBV6-6; d_gene: NA; j_gene: TRBJ2-6; len: 16; CDR3aa: CASSQPGLSGANVLTF; CDR3nt: TGTGCCAGCAGCCAACCAGGCCTCTCTGGGGCCAACGTCCTGACTTTC
abundance: NA; v_gene: TRBV25-1; d_gene: NA; j_gene: TRBJ2-1; len: 15; CDR3aa: CASSGGRSSYNEQFF; CDR3nt: TGTGCCAGCAGTGGTGGACGGAGCTCCTACAATGAGCAGTTCTTC
abundance: few; v_gene: TRBV19; d_gene: NA; j_gene: TRBJ1-2; len: 11; CDR3aa: CASKQNYGYTF; CDR3nt: TGTGCCAGTAAACAGAACTATGGCTACACCTTC
abundance: few; v_gene: TRBV5-6; d_gene: NA; j_gene: TRBJ2-1; len: 14; CDR3aa: CASSFNFRGNEQFF; CDR3nt: TGTGCCAGCAGCTTCAACTTCAGGGGTAATGAGCAGTTCTTC
abundance: NA; v_gene: TRBV5-6; d_gene: NA; j_gene: TRBJ2-6; len: 18; CDR3aa: CASSPTAHRTSGANVLTF; CDR3nt: TGTGCCAGCAGCCCCACCGCCCACAGGACGTCTGGGGCCAACGTCCTGACTTTC
abundance: NA; v_gene: TRBV7-6; d_gene: NA; j_gene: TRBJ2-1; len: 16; CDR3aa: CASSSRGTPVYNEQFF; CDR3nt: TGTGCCAGCAGCTCCCGTGGGACTCCCGTCTACAATGAGCAGTTCTTC
abundance: few; v_gene: TRBV29-1; d_gene: NA; j_gene: TRBJ2-3; len: 13; CDR3aa: CSVARDQADTQYF; CDR3nt: TGCAGCGTTGCGAGAGATCAGGCAGATACGCAGTATTTT
abundance: NA; v_gene: TRBV29-1; d_gene: NA; j_gene: TRBJ1-5; len: 13; CDR3aa: CSVQGGNNQPQHF; CDR3nt: TGCAGCGTTCAAGGTGGGAACAATCAGCCCCAGCATTTT
abundance: NA; v_gene: TRBV30; d_gene: NA; j_gene: TRBJ2-2; len: 14; CDR3aa: CAWRFLQNTGELFF; CDR3nt: TGTGCCTGGAGGTTCTTGCAGAACACCGGGGAGCTGTTTTTT
abundance: NA; v_gene: TRBV4-1; d_gene: NA; j_gene: TRBJ1-2; len: 15; CDR3aa: CASSRTTPPNYGYTF; CDR3nt: TGCGCCAGCAGCCGGACAACCCCGCCTAACTATGGCTACACCTTC
abundance: once; v_gene: TRBV27; d_gene: NA; j_gene: TRBJ1-1; len: 13; CDR3aa: CASSPLVDTEAFF; CDR3nt: TGTGCCAGCAGTCCTCTCGTCGACACTGAAGCTTTCTTT
abundance: NA; v_gene: TRBV18; d_gene: NA; j_gene: TRBJ2-3; len: 15; CDR3aa: CASSWRDIGTDTQYF; CDR3nt: TGTGCCAGCTCCTGGAGGGACATCGGCACAGATACGCAGTATTTT
abundance: NA; v_gene: TRBV7-8; d_gene: TRBD1; j_gene: TRBJ2-5; len: 17; CDR3aa: CASSLRRTGRVRETQYF; CDR3nt: TGTGCCAGCAGCTTGCGGCGGACAGGGAGAGTCCGGGAGACCCAGTACTTC
abundance: few; v_gene: TRBV4-2; d_gene: TRBD2; j_gene: TRBJ2-1; len: 15; CDR3aa: CASSLGTTHLNEQFF; CDR3nt: TGTGCCAGCAGCCTCGGGACTACACACCTGAATGAGCAGTTCTTC
abundance: few; v_gene: TRBV29-1; d_gene: NA; j_gene: TRBJ2-1; len: 12; CDR3aa: CSVAVSYNEQFF; CDR3nt: TGCAGCGTAGCGGTGTCCTACAATGAGCAGTTCTTC
abundance: NA; v_gene: TRBV11-2; d_gene: TRBD2; j_gene: TRBJ2-4; len: 16; CDR3aa: CASSLGREWSRDIQYF; CDR3nt: TGTGCCAGCAGCTTAGGGCGGGAGTGGAGCCGGGACATTCAGTACTTC
abundance: few; v_gene: TRBV2; d_gene: NA; j_gene: TRBJ2-2; len: 14; CDR3aa: CASSAVRGTGELFF; CDR3nt: TGTGCCAGCAGTGCCGTGCGGGGCACCGGGGAGCTGTTTTTT
abundance: once; v_gene: TRBV5-4; d_gene: NA; j_gene: TRBJ1-2; len: 14; CDR3aa: CASSFGIAGYGYTF; CDR3nt: TGTGCCAGCAGCTTCGGAATCGCGGGGTATGGCTACACCTTC
abundance: NA; v_gene: TRBV2; d_gene: NA; j_gene: TRBJ1-1; len: 13; CDR3aa: CASREGGNTEAFF; CDR3nt: TGTGCCAGCAGGGAGGGCGGGAACACTGAAGCTTTCTTT
abundance: NA; v_gene: TRBV5-1; d_gene: TRBD2; j_gene: TRBJ2-1; len: 14; CDR3aa: CASSLRLAGSEQFF; CDR3nt: TGCGCCAGCAGCTTGAGACTAGCGGGGAGTGAGCAGTTCTTC
abundance: NA; v_gene: TRBV29-1; d_gene: TRBD1; j_gene: TRBJ2-7; len: 14; CDR3aa: CSGRTGTDTYEQYF; CDR3nt: TGCAGCGGCAGAACCGGGACAGATACCTACGAGCAGTACTTC
abundance: NA; v_gene: TRBV29-1; d_gene: NA; j_gene: TRBJ2-3; len: 14; CDR3aa: CSVGSRGTTDTQYF; CDR3nt: TGCAGCGTTGGATCGAGGGGAACCACAGATACGCAGTATTTT
abundance: few; v_gene: TRBV28; d_gene: NA; j_gene: TRBJ2-3; len: 11; CDR3aa: CASSFLRVQYF; CDR3nt: TGTGCCAGCAGTTTCCTGAGGGTGCAGTATTTT
abundance: NA; v_gene: TRBV7-2; d_gene: TRBD2; j_gene: TRBJ2-1; len: 15; CDR3aa: CASSRGLATYNEQFF; CDR3nt: TGTGCCAGCAGCAGAGGACTAGCGACATACAATGAGCAGTTCTTC
abundance: NA; v_gene: TRBV7-8; d_gene: NA; j_gene: TRBJ1-2; len: 13; CDR3aa: CASRPTGLSGYTF; CDR3nt: TGTGCCAGCAGACCTACAGGGTTGAGTGGCTACACCTTC
abundance: NA; v_gene: TRBV13; d_gene: TRBD2; j_gene: TRBJ2-1; len: 15; CDR3aa: CASSLLTSGRAEQFF; CDR3nt: TGTGCCAGCAGCTTATTGACTAGCGGGAGGGCTGAGCAGTTCTTC
abundance: NA; v_gene: TRBV7-9; d_gene: TRBD1; j_gene: TRBJ2-5; len: 15; CDR3aa: CASSLGGQGGETQYF; CDR3nt: TGTGCCAGCAGCTTGGGGGGACAGGGAGGAGAGACCCAGTACTTC
abundance: NA; v_gene: TRBV30; d_gene: NA; j_gene: TRBJ2-5; len: 13; CDR3aa: CAWSSDLQETQYF; CDR3nt: TGTGCCTGGAGTTCAGACTTACAAGAGACCCAGTACTTC
abundance: NA; v_gene: TRBV27; d_gene: NA; j_gene: TRBJ2-3; len: 13; CDR3aa: CASSWAGVDTQYF; CDR3nt: TGTGCCAGCAGTTGGGCCGGGGTAGATACGCAGTATTTT
abundance: few; v_gene: TRBV2; d_gene: NA; j_gene: TRBJ2-6; len: 14; CDR3aa: CASRGDTGANVLTF; CDR3nt: TGTGCCAGCAGGGGGGACACTGGGGCCAACGTCCTGACTTTC
abundance: NA; v_gene: TRBV5-1; d_gene: TRBD1; j_gene: TRBJ1-1; len: 16; CDR3aa: CASSSGQGAGNTEAFF; CDR3nt: TGCGCCAGCAGCTCAGGACAGGGGGCCGGGAACACTGAAGCTTTCTTT
abundance: NA; v_gene: TRBV5-1; d_gene: TRBD2; j_gene: TRBJ2-5; len: 15; CDR3aa: CASSPQAGGLETQYF; CDR3nt: TGCGCCAGCAGCCCACAAGCGGGAGGGTTGGAGACCCAGTACTTC
abundance: NA; v_gene: TRBV4-2; d_gene: TRBD1; j_gene: TRBJ2-5; len: 14; CDR3aa: CASSQGQPPETQYF; CDR3nt: TGTGCCAGCAGCCAGGGACAGCCTCCAGAGACCCAGTACTTC
abundance: few; v_gene: TRBV6-5; d_gene: NA; j_gene: TRBJ2-1; len: 13; CDR3aa: CASSYSFSNEQFF; CDR3nt: TGTGCCAGCAGTTACTCGTTTTCGAATGAGCAGTTCTTC
abundance: few; v_gene: TRBV5-4; d_gene: TRBD2; j_gene: TRBJ2-1; len: 15; CDR3aa: CASSRGREDYNEQFF; CDR3nt: TGTGCCAGCAGCCGTGGGCGGGAGGACTACAATGAGCAGTTCTTC